A single T cell receptor beta chain is shown here with its context. Its target is unknown. Profiling relied on immunoSEQ multiplex PCR, and the TCRdb table lists in-frame clones only, not all of them. The table has around 2,000,000 clones, just under 95% seen once. This sample is part of a study of shared clonotypes between healthy human individuals. Study findings and constraints: Clonotype sharing among donors was expected to depend on sequencing depth.

Naive-designated CD8 cells lacked CD45RO, were positively enriched for CCR7, and omitted terminally differentiated effector memory CD45RA+ cells. Germline V lookup: CDR1 MGHRA, CDR2 YSYEKL. V was cut by 1 base and J by 2 bases, with 16 bases left in between. The CDR3 has 17 residues. The material sequenced was naive CD8+ T cells sorted from blood. This clonotype originated in a young man in good health. This chain connects TRBV4-1 to TRBJ2-3; TRBD1 is a possible D gene (6 bases). CDR3 amino acids: CASSQGTAPGPTDTQYF. In DNA, the CDR3 is TGCGCCAGCAGCCAAGGGACAGCCCCAGGCCCCACAGATACGCAGTATTTT.